This T cell receptor (beta chain) emerged from a study of shared clonotypes between healthy human individuals. The germline CDR1 and CDR2 sequences are SEHNR and FQNEAQ (reference sequence). Germline trimming cut 7 bases from V and 14 bases from J; bases unmatched to any gene: 10. The CDR3 loop spans 11 amino acids. This clone appeared a few times. No antigen is known for it. Repertoires were generated with immunoSEQ multiplex PCR, while TCRdb's copy carries only in-frame clones and drops some. The sample carries over 2 million clones, about 90% recorded once. Notes on the study in general: Naive subsets usually exceeded memory subsets in estimated richness.

J is TRBJ1-2 and V is TRBV7-9; 7 bases are a match to TRBD1. This clonotype was sampled from a man aged 18 to 29 in good health. Some clones in this sample may be carry-over from other donors' samples. Sequenced sample: naive CD4+ T cells from PBMCs. Described subset: CD45RA+ positively selected. The chain's CDR3 is CASTVDREHTF. The DNA for the CDR3 is TGTGCCAGCACCGTAGACAGGGAACATACCTTC.